This T cell receptor beta chain was obtained from a study of T cell clonality in common variable immunodeficiency. Study-wide findings and caveats: Fewer deletions and N-nucleotide insertions were reportedly seen in common variable immunodeficiency TCR beta sequences. CVID subjects shared fewer TCRbeta clones than healthy controls did.

Sequencing input was equivalent genomic DNA from CVID and controls. Data came from immunoSEQ multiplex PCR; TCRdb stores just in-frame clones and leaves some out. The counts give about 44,000 clones, none of them seen only once; about 10% is held by the top ten. A few counts support this clone. Its antigen remains unknown. A junction end diverges from the germline sequence, so it may reflect a read error. The CDR3 extends 3 residues past the end of the read, so its final part is completed from the germline J gene. This CDR3 has 12 amino acids. The germline V gene encodes CDR1 SEHNR and CDR2 FQNEAQ (reference sequence).

This TCR was sampled from a person aged 18-70 years in good health. The sample consisted of peripheral blood mononuclear cells. The chain carries TRBV7-9 and TRBJ2-1; D remains ambiguous. CDR3: CPSSPSHNEQFF. The part of the CDR3 DNA that was read is TGTCCCAGCAGCCCGAGCCACAATGAG.